A selection of T cell receptor beta chains follows, all from one sample in a study of PD-1 blockade in classical Hodgkin lymphoma. Some clones are missing from TCRdb's copy, which holds only in-frame ones; the method was immunoSEQ multiplex PCR. Of 40,000 to 50,000 clones listed, 86% are singletons. Here the sequenced sample was peripheral blood mononuclear cells (PBMCs), taken before the second cycle of nivolumab. These receptors were obtained from a human donor with classical Hodgkin lymphoma. The CDR3 runs from the conserved cysteine through the conserved F or W. D genes are given only for firm matches. Clone size is not always given. Where it is, it says once, few, many or a class for expanded clones.

V: TRBV4-1
D: NA
size: NA
J: TRBJ1-4
DNA: TGCGCCAGCAGCCCCGCCCCAACTAATGAAAAACTGTTTTTT
CDR3: CASSPAPTNEKLFF

V: TRBV19
D: NA
size: NA
J: TRBJ2-7
DNA: TGTGCCAGTAGCCCGGGATCCACGCTCTACGAGCAGTACTTC
CDR3: CASSPGSTLYEQYF

V: TRBV7-8
D: TRBD1
size: NA
J: TRBJ2-7
DNA: TGTGCCAGCAGCTCCGGGACAGCGCCCCACGAGCAGTACTTC
CDR3: CASSSGTAPHEQYF

V: TRBV2
D: NA
size: few
J: TRBJ1-2
DNA: TGTGCCAGCAGTGAAGTTGGCCTTCGAGCTAACTATGGCTACACCTTC
CDR3: CASSEVGLRANYGYTF

V: TRBV5-1
D: TRBD1
size: NA
J: TRBJ2-7
DNA: TGCGCCAGCAGCTCCGACAGGGTCAAGCAGTACTTC
CDR3: CASSSDRVKQYF

V: TRBV19
D: TRBD1
size: NA
J: TRBJ2-5
DNA: TGTGCCAGTAGTATGGACAACAGGGGCCAAGAGACCCAGTACTTC
CDR3: CASSMDNRGQETQYF

V: TRBV27
D: NA
size: NA
J: TRBJ2-3
DNA: TGTGCCAGCAGTTACCTAGGTGGGGATCGGGATACGCAGTATTTT
CDR3: CASSYLGGDRDTQYF

V: TRBV5-6
D: NA
size: NA
J: TRBJ1-5
DNA: TGTGCCAGCAGCCGTAGGACAGCTAATAGCAATCAGCCCCAGCATTTT
CDR3: CASSRRTANSNQPQHF

V: TRBV7-9
D: NA
size: few
J: TRBJ1-1
DNA: TGTGCCAGCAGCTTAGCAAGGGGGGCTGAAGCTTTCTTT
CDR3: CASSLARGAEAFF

V: TRBV29-1
D: NA
size: NA
J: TRBJ2-7
DNA: TGCAGCGTGGGATCCTACGAGCAGTACTTC
CDR3: CSVGSYEQYF

V: TRBV27
D: NA
size: few
J: TRBJ1-5
DNA: TGTGCCAGCAGTCCTTTTGACCGTAATCAGCCCCAGCATTTT
CDR3: CASSPFDRNQPQHF

V: TRBV7-6
D: NA
size: NA
J: TRBJ2-1
DNA: TGTGCCAGCAGCTTAGGTGGACACAGCTCCTACAATGAGCAGTTCTTC
CDR3: CASSLGGHSSYNEQFF

V: TRBV19
D: NA
size: NA
J: TRBJ2-5
DNA: TGTGCCAGTAGAGGGGGTCTGGAGACCCAGTACTTC
CDR3: CASRGGLETQYF

V: TRBV5-1
D: NA
size: NA
J: TRBJ1-3
DNA: TGCGCCAGCAGCTTGGGGGACACCTCTGGAAACACCATATATTTT
CDR3: CASSLGDTSGNTIYF

V: TRBV5-1
D: NA
size: NA
J: TRBJ1-1
DNA: TGCGCCAGCCGTTCACAGGTTTTGAACACTGAAGCTTTCTTT
CDR3: CASRSQVLNTEAFF

V: TRBV11-2
D: NA
size: NA
J: TRBJ2-3
DNA: TGTGCCAGCAGCTACTTTGGGGCAGGGAGGACAGATACGCAGTATTTT
CDR3: CASSYFGAGRTDTQYF

V: TRBV27
D: TRBD2
size: NA
J: TRBJ2-1
DNA: TGTGCCCCCCCCCGGCGACTAGCGAACAATGAGCAGTTCTTC
CDR3: CAPPRRLANNEQFF

V: TRBV7-6
D: NA
size: NA
J: TRBJ2-1
DNA: TGTGCCAGCAGCTTAGTGGTGAGCTCCTACAATGAGCAGTTCTTC
CDR3: CASSLVVSSYNEQFF

V: TRBV10-3
D: NA
size: NA
J: TRBJ2-7
DNA: TGTGCCATCGGAGAGCGGCTGGTGGGGTCCTACGAGCAGTACTTC
CDR3: CAIGERLVGSYEQYF

V: TRBV2
D: NA
size: NA
J: TRBJ2-7
DNA: TGTGCCAGCAGTGAAATGTGGGGAGGAGACGAGCAGTACTTC
CDR3: CASSEMWGGDEQYF

V: TRBV11-2
D: NA
size: NA
J: TRBJ1-5
DNA: TGTGCCAGCAGCACCCGTGGGGCTCAGCCCCAGCATTTT
CDR3: CASSTRGAQPQHF

V: TRBV9
D: NA
size: NA
J: TRBJ2-2
DNA: TGTGCCAGCAGCGTAGTCCAGGGGGGAGCCGGGGAGCTGTTTTTT
CDR3: CASSVVQGGAGELFF

V: TRBV9
D: TRBD1
size: NA
J: TRBJ1-4
DNA: TGTGCCAGCAGCCGCGACAGGGTGAATGAAAAACTGTTTTTT
CDR3: CASSRDRVNEKLFF

V: TRBV5-1
D: NA
size: NA
J: TRBJ2-2
DNA: TGCGCCAGCAGCTCTCACTTAGGGGGCACCGGGGAGCTGTTTTTT
CDR3: CASSSHLGGTGELFF

V: TRBV5-4
D: NA
size: NA
J: TRBJ1-1
DNA: TGTGCCAGCAGCCCCCCCGGACAGAGGAGGATCCTAAACACTGAAGCTTTCTTT
CDR3: CASSPPGQRRILNTEAFF

V: TRBV6-1
D: TRBD2
size: once
J: TRBJ2-1
DNA: TGTGCCAGCAGTGAAGCTTCTAGCGGGCCAAAGCAGTTCTTC
CDR3: CASSEASSGPKQFF

V: TRBV4-2
D: TRBD1
size: NA
J: TRBJ1-3
DNA: TGTGCCAGCAGCCAACTCGACAGGGGGCACCACTCTGGAAACACCATATATTTT
CDR3: CASSQLDRGHHSGNTIYF

V: TRBV5-5
D: NA
size: NA
J: TRBJ1-1
DNA: TGTGCCAGCAGCTTGACAGGGCGGGGCACTGAAGCTTTCTTT
CDR3: CASSLTGRGTEAFF

V: TRBV9
D: NA
size: NA
J: TRBJ2-5
DNA: TGTGCCAGCAGCCGACCCGGGGGCGCGGAGACCCAGTACTTC
CDR3: CASSRPGGAETQYF

V: TRBV27
D: NA
size: once
J: TRBJ2-3
DNA: TGTGCCAGCAGTTTGGCGGGACTAGATACGCAGTATTTT
CDR3: CASSLAGLDTQYF

V: TRBV2
D: NA
size: once
J: TRBJ1-2
DNA: TGTGCCAGCAGTGAAGTCAGGGCAGCTTATGGCTACACCTTC
CDR3: CASSEVRAAYGYTF

V: TRBV5-1
D: NA
size: NA
J: TRBJ1-1
DNA: TGCGCCAGCAGCTTGGCCAGCACTGAAGCTTTCTTT
CDR3: CASSLASTEAFF

V: TRBV19
D: NA
size: NA
J: TRBJ2-4
DNA: TGTGCCAGTAGTATGAGTTCAGGGAAAAAAAACATTCAGTACTTC
CDR3: CASSMSSGKKNIQYF

V: TRBV27
D: NA
size: NA
J: TRBJ1-2
DNA: TGTGCCAGCAGTTCCTACGCGGGTTCTGGCTATGGCTACACCTTC
CDR3: CASSSYAGSGYGYTF

V: TRBV5-6
D: NA
size: NA
J: TRBJ2-1
DNA: TGTGCCAGCAGCTTGTGGGCGTTATCCTACAATGAGCAGTTCTTC
CDR3: CASSLWALSYNEQFF

V: TRBV6-1
D: NA
size: NA
J: TRBJ1-1
DNA: TGTGCCAGCAGTACAGGGCCCGTCACTGAAGCTTTCTTT
CDR3: CASSTGPVTEAFF

V: TRBV11-2
D: NA
size: NA
J: TRBJ2-2
DNA: TGTACATCGTCTGGGAACACCGGGGAGCTGTTTTTT
CDR3: CTSSGNTGELFF

V: TRBV6-1
D: NA
size: few
J: TRBJ2-3
DNA: TGTGCCAGCAGTGCGGTTTTCACAGATACGCAGTATTTT
CDR3: CASSAVFTDTQYF

V: TRBV27
D: NA
size: NA
J: TRBJ2-2
DNA: TGTGCCAGCAGAGGGGCCTTCCAGTGGGAGCTGTTTTTT
CDR3: CASRGAFQWELFF

V: TRBV4-2
D: NA
size: NA
J: TRBJ1-1
DNA: TGTGCCAGCGCAACTATTATCGGAGAGAACACTGAAGCTTTCTTT
CDR3: CASATIIGENTEAFF

V: TRBV15
D: NA
size: once
J: TRBJ1-3
DNA: TGTGCCACCAGCAGAGACAGGGGCTCTGGAAACACCATATATTTT
CDR3: CATSRDRGSGNTIYF

V: TRBV5-1
D: NA
size: NA
J: TRBJ2-3
DNA: TGCGCCAGCAGCTTGGCCGGGCGGGACAGCACAGATACGCAGTATTTT
CDR3: CASSLAGRDSTDTQYF

V: TRBV5-1
D: NA
size: NA
J: TRBJ1-1
DNA: TGCGCCAGCAGCTTGGTAACGGGCACTCAGGAAGCGAACACTGAAGCTTTCTTT
CDR3: CASSLVTGTQEANTEAFF

V: TRBV6-1
D: NA
size: NA
J: TRBJ1-5
DNA: TGTGCCACACGGACAGAGCTCTATAGCAATCAGCCCCAGCATTTT
CDR3: CATRTELYSNQPQHF

V: TRBV5-4
D: TRBD1
size: NA
J: TRBJ2-7
DNA: TGTGCCAGCAGCCTACGTCCGGGACAGGGTACCTACGAGCAGTACTTC
CDR3: CASSLRPGQGTYEQYF

V: TRBV5-5
D: NA
size: NA
J: TRBJ1-4
DNA: TGTGCCAGCAGCGGCCGAAACAGGGTGGGTGAAAAACTGTTTTTT
CDR3: CASSGRNRVGEKLFF

V: TRBV28
D: TRBD1
size: NA
J: TRBJ2-5
DNA: TGTGCCAGCAGAACCGCCGGGACAGGCGTGTGGGAGACCCAGTACTTC
CDR3: CASRTAGTGVWETQYF